This TCR beta chain was recovered during a study of radiation and T cells in renal cell carcinoma. Study details: Nephrectomy followed 15 Gy stereotactic body radiation by 4 weeks.

This sample's time point: baseline pretreatment blood. Sample treatment: 15 Gy SBRT to primary tumor, nephrectomy 4 weeks later. After SBRT, blood was collected at 2 and 4 weeks, plus baseline. The data were produced by immunoSEQ multiplex PCR, yet TCRdb's version contains in-frame clones alone and is incomplete. Here the sample spans some 95,000 clones, 65% to 90% being singletons. A note on this clone: Its matching antigen is unknown.

Regarding the study as a whole: Top tumor clonotypes rose in blood 2 weeks post-radiation, then contracted. No pretreatment tumor biopsies were available for baseline clonotypes.

Sequenced here: blood, sampled from a patient whose treatment included radiotherapy and nephrectomy. The clonotype originates from a man aged 50 to 60 with renal cell carcinoma.

In DNA, the CDR3 is TGTGCCAGCAGCCTAACCGGGGGCTCCTACAATGAGCAGTTCTTC. This sequence encodes CASSLTGGSYNEQFF. The chain couples TRBV7-2 to TRBJ2-1; possibly TRBD2 for D (6 bases). Trimming shortened V by 5 bases and J by 0 bases, and 11 bases separated the two germline ends. Per the germline V gene, CDR1 is SGHTA and CDR2 is FQGNSA. This CDR3 comprises 15 residues.